A selection of T cell receptor beta chains follows, all from one sample in a study of PD-1 blockade in classical Hodgkin lymphoma. TCRdb's copy holds only in-frame clones and misses some; the assay was immunoSEQ multiplex PCR. The repertoire has 23,000 or so clones, about 82% of them found once; the top ten carry around 8.8%. The material was peripheral blood mononuclear cells (PBMCs), obtained before the second cycle of nivolumab. The receptors were sampled from a human donor with classical Hodgkin lymphoma. Each CDR3 is given with its conserved first and last residue. The D gene is left open where the match is weak. Clone size is shown for a subset of rows, as once, few, many or a class of expanded clone.

v_call	d_call	clone_size	j_call	cdr3_nt	cdr3_aa
TRBV5-4	NA	NA	TRBJ1-1	TGTGCCAGCAGCTTGGCCAGGGAGAACACTGAAGCTTTCTTT	CASSLARENTEAFF
TRBV25-1	NA	NA	TRBJ2-7	TGTGCCAGCAGTGAACCTTCAAGCGGAACCTACGAGCAGTACTTC	CASSEPSSGTYEQYF
TRBV27	NA	NA	TRBJ2-1	TGTGCCAGCAGTCCCGCGGCCCGGTGGGGTAATGAGCAGTTCTTC	CASSPAARWGNEQFF
TRBV28	TRBD1	NA	TRBJ2-7	TGTGCCAGCAGTGAGACAGGGATGACTTACGAGCAGTACTTC	CASSETGMTYEQYF
TRBV28	NA	NA	TRBJ2-5	TGTGCCAGCAGTTTTGTGAGGGAGGAGACCCAGTACTTC	CASSFVREETQYF
TRBV5-6	NA	NA	TRBJ2-3	TGTGCCAGCAGCTTGGAATGGGGGGCCTTCACAGATACGCAGTATTTT	CASSLEWGAFTDTQYF
TRBV7-2	TRBD1	NA	TRBJ1-1	TGTGCCAGCAGCCCGAATCGACAGGGAAGGGCTTTCTTT	CASSPNRQGRAFF
TRBV10-3	NA	NA	TRBJ1-2	TGTGCCATCAGTGAGACGGTTAACTATGGCTACACCTTC	CAISETVNYGYTF
TRBV9	TRBD1	NA	TRBJ2-3	TGTGCCAGCAGCGCTACAGGGGGGCCTACAGATACGCAGTATTTT	CASSATGGPTDTQYF
TRBV27	NA	NA	TRBJ1-5	TGTGCCAGCAGTCCCCAGGACTGGGGAGGTTGGCCCCAGCATTTT	CASSPQDWGGWPQHF
TRBV7-8	NA	NA	TRBJ1-3	TGTGCCAGCAGCTTAGACAGGTTCTCTGGAAACACCATATATTTT	CASSLDRFSGNTIYF
TRBV2	NA	NA	TRBJ2-3	TGTGCCACCGCGACTGACAGAGATACGCAGTATTTT	CATATDRDTQYF
TRBV27	NA	once	TRBJ1-4	TGTGCCAGCAGTCCAGGGAATGAAAAACTGTTTTTT	CASSPGNEKLFF
TRBV5-6	NA	NA	TRBJ1-2	TGTGCCAGCAGCTTGGGGGGGACACCCTATGGCTACACCTTC	CASSLGGTPYGYTF
TRBV7-2	NA	NA	TRBJ2-5	TGTGCCAGCAGCTTAGGGGTGGAAGAGACCCAGTACTTC	CASSLGVEETQYF
TRBV2	NA	NA	TRBJ1-5	TGTGCCAGCAGTGAATCTCCTAGGGAGCATGGCAATCAGCCCCAGCATTTT	CASSESPREHGNQPQHF
TRBV6-5	TRBD1	NA	TRBJ1-2	TGTGCCAGCAGTCCGACAGGGGGGTACTATGGCTACACCTTC	CASSPTGGYYGYTF
TRBV5-1	NA	NA	TRBJ2-5	TGCGCCAGCAGCCTCTCGCCCGGTGGAGAGACCCAGTACTTC	CASSLSPGGETQYF
TRBV30	NA	NA	TRBJ2-7	TGTGCCTGGAGTGGAAGTGGTTTCAGCTCCTACGAGCAGTACTTC	CAWSGSGFSSYEQYF
TRBV6-1	TRBD2	NA	TRBJ2-5	TGTGCCAGCAGACGACTAGCGGGGGGGGAGACCCAGTACTTC	CASRRLAGGETQYF
TRBV6-1	TRBD1	few	TRBJ2-6	TGTGCCAGCAGTGCCCAGGGGGCAACTGGGGCCAACGTCCTGACTTTC	CASSAQGATGANVLTF
TRBV5-1	TRBD1	NA	TRBJ1-1	TGCGCCAGCTCTACAGGGGCGAACACTGAAGCTTTCTTT	CASSTGANTEAFF
TRBV30	NA	NA	TRBJ1-2	TGTGCCTGGAGCATGCTCGGGGGGCGAGGCTACACCTTC	CAWSMLGGRGYTF
TRBV18	TRBD1	NA	TRBJ2-7	TGTGCCAGCTCACTGGACAGGGGAGCTAACTACGAGCAGTACTTC	CASSLDRGANYEQYF